Listed here is a single T cell receptor (beta chain). Its antigen is still unknown. This record belongs to a study of OX40 agonist ivuxolimab in advanced cancers. Sequencing was performed with immunoSEQ multiplex PCR; in TCRdb, only in-frame clones are kept and a portion is missing. The sample has some 64,000 clones, approximately 84% seen once. Study-level findings and limits: Low clonal expansion, among the lowest seen, marked partial responders at 0.1-3.0 mg/kg.

Germline values: CDR1 SGHNT, CDR2 YENEEA. The CDR3 totals 16 residues. V was clipped by 5 bases and J by 1 base, with 14 bases between them. The clonotype comes from an adult with an advanced solid tumor such as melanoma, head and neck, liver or kidney cancer. The sample was CD4+ or CD8+ T cells sorted from blood, taken in a trial of the OX40 agonist ivuxolimab. This sequence joins TRBV11-3 and TRBJ2-2, with D unclear. The CDR3 is CASSKMSSWNTGELFF. Written as DNA, the CDR3 is TGTGCCAGCAGCAAAATGTCAAGCTGGAACACCGGGGAGCTGTTTTTT.